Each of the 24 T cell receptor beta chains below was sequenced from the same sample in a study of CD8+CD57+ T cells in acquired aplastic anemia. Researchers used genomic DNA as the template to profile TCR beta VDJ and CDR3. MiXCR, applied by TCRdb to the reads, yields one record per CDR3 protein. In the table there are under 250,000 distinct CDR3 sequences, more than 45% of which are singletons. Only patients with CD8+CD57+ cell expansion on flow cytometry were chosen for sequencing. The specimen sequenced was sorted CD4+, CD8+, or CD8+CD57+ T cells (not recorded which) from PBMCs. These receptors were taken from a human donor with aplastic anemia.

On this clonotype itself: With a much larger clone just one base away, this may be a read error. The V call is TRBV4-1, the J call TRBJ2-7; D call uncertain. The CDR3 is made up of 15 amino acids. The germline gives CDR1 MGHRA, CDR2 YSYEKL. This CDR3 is CASGQDPMSAYEQYF. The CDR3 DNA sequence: TGCGCCAGCGGCCAAGATCCGATGTCCGCCTACGAGCAGTACTTC.

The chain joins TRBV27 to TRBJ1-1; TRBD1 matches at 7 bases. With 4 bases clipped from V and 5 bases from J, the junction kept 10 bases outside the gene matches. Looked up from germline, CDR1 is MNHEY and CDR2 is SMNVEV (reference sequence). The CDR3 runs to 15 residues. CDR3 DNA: TGTGCCAGCAGTTCGCGACAGGGTGTGGAAACTGAAGCTTTCTTT. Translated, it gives CASSSRQGVETEAFF.

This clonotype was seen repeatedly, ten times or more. CDR3 nucleotides: TGTGCCACCAGCAGAGATTTGGGGTGGGCCCACTCCTACAATGAGCAGTTCTTC. Translating gives CATSRDLGWAHSYNEQFF. This chain links TRBV15 with TRBJ2-1; D ambiguous. V dropped 0 bases and J dropped 0 bases, with 15 bases sitting between them. The CDR3 loop spans 18 amino acids. Looked up from germline, CDR1 is LNHNV and CDR2 is YYDKDF (reference sequence).

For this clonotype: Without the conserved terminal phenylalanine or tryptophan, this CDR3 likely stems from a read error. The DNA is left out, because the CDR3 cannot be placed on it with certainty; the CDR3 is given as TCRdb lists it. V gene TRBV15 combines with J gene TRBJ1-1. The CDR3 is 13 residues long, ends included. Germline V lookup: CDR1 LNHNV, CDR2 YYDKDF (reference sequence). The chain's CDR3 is CATSNTPGRGLFV.

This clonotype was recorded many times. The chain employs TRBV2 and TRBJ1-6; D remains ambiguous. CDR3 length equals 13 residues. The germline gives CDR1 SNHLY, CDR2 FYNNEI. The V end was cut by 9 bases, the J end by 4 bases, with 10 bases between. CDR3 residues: CARGPSYNSPLHF. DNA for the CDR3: TGTGCCAGAGGACCGAGTTATAATTCACCCCTCCACTTT.

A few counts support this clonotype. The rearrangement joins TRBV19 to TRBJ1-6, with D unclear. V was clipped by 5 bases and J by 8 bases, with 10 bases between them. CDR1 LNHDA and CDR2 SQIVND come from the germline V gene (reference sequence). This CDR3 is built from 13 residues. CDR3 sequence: CASSPGRDSPLHF. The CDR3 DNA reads TGTGCCAGTAGTCCGGGAAGGGATTCACCCCTCCACTTT.

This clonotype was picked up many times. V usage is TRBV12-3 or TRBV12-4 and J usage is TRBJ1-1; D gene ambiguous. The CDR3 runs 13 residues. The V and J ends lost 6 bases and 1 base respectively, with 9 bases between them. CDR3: CASSPFGNTEAFF. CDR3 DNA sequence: TGTGCCAGCAGCCCATTTGGGAACACTGAAGCTTTCTTT.

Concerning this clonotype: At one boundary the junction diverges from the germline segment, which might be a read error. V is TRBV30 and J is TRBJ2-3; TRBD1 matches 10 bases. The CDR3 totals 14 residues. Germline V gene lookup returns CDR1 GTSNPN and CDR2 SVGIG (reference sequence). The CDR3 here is CVWGQGRGTDTQYF. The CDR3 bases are TGTGTCTGGGGACAGGGGAGGGGTACAGATACGCAGTATTTT. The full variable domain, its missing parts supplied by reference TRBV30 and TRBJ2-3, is SQTIHQWPATLVQPVGSPLSLECTVEGTSNPNLYWYRQAAGRGLQLLFYSVGIGQISSEVPQNLSASRPQDRQFILSSKKLLLSDSGFYLCVWGQGRGTDTQYFGPGTRLTVL.

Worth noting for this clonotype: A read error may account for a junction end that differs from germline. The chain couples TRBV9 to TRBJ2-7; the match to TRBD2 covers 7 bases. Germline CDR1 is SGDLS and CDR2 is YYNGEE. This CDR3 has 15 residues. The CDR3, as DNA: TGCGCCAGCAGCCCCCCTCTCGGGGGGACCTACGAGCAGTACTTC. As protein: CASSPPLGGTYEQYF.

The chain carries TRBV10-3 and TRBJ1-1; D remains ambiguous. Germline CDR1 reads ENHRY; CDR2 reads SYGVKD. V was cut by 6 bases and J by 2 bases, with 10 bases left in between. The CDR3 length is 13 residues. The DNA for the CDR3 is TGTGCCATCAGCATGGTGGGTAACACTGAAGCTTTCTTT. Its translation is CAISMVGNTEAFF.

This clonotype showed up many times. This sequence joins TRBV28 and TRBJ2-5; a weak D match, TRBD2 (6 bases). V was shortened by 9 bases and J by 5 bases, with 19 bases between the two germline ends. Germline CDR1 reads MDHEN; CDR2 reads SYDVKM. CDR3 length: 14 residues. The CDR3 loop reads CASFETGVVETQYF. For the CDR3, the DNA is TGTGCCAGTTTTGAGACGGGGGTAGTGGAGACCCAGTACTTC.

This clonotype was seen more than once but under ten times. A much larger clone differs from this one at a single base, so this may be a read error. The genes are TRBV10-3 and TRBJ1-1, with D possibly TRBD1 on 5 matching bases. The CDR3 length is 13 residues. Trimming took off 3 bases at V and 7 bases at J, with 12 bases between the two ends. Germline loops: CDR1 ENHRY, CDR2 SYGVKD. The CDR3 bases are TGTGCCATCAGTGATAGGTGGAGGGGTGAAGCTTTCTTT. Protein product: CAISDRWRGEAFF.

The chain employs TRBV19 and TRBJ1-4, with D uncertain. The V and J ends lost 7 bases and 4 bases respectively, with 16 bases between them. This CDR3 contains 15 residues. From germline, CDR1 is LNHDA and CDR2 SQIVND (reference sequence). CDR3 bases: TGTGCCAGTACCACCGTAGGGAGGTTTAATGAAAAACTGTTTTTT. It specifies CASTTVGRFNEKLFF.

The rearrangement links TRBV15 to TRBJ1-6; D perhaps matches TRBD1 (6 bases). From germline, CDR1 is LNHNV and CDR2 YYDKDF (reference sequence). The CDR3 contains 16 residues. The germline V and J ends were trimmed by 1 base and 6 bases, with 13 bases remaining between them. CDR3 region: CATSRGGAGVNSPLHF. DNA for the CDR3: TGTGCCACCAGCAGAGGTGGGGCAGGGGTTAATTCACCCCTCCACTTT.

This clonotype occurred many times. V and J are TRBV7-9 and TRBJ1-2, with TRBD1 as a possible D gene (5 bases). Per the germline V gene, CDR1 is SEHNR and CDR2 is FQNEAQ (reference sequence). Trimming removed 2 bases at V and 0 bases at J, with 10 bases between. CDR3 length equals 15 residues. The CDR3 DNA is TGTGCCAGCAGCTTACAGCGGGGGTCTAACTATGGCTACACCTTC. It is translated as CASSLQRGSNYGYTF.

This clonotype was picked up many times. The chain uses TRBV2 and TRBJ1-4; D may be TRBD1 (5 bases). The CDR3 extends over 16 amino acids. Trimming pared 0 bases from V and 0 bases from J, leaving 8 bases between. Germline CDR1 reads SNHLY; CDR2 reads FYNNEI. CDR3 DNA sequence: TGTGCCAGCAGTGAAGCCCCGGGGCCAACTAATGAAAAACTGTTTTTT. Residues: CASSEAPGPTNEKLFF.

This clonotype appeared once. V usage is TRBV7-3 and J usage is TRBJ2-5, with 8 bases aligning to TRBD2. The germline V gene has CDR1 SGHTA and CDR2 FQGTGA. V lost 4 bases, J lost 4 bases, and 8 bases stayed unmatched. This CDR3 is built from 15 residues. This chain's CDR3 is CASSSLGLAGETQYF. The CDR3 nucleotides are TGTGCCAGCAGCTCCTTGGGCCTAGCGGGAGAGACCCAGTACTTC.

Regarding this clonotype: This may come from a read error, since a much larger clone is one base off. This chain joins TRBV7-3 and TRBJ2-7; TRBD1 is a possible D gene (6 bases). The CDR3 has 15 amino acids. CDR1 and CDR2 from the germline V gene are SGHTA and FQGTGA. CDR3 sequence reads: CASSSNRDNSYEQHF. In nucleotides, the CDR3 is TGTGCCAGCAGCTCGAACCGGGACAACTCCTACGAGCAGCACTTC.

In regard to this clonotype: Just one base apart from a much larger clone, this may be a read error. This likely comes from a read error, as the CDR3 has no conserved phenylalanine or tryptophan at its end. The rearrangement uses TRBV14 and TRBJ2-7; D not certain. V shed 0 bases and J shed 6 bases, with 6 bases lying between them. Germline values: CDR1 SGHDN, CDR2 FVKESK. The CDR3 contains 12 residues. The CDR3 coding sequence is TGTGCCAGCAGCCAAGATCTGCGCGAGCAGTACCTC. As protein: CASSQDLREQYL.

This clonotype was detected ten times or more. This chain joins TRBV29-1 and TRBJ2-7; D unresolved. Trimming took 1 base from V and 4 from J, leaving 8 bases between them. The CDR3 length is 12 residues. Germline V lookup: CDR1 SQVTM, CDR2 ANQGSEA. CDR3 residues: CSVEAGRYEQYF. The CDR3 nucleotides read TGCAGCGTTGAAGCAGGACGGTACGAGCAGTACTTC.

The CDR3 nucleotides read TGTGCCAGTAGTATGTTGGGATATGGAAACACCATATATTTT. This encodes CASSMLGYGNTIYF. The chain carries TRBV19 and TRBJ1-3, with D unclear. The length of the CDR3 is 14 residues. Trimming pared 3 bases from V and 3 bases from J, leaving 9 bases between. Germline V lookup: CDR1 LNHDA, CDR2 SQIVND (reference sequence).

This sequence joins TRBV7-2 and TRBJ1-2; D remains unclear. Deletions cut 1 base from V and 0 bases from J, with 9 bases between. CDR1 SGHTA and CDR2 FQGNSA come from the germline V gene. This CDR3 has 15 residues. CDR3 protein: CASSLDPYANYGYTF. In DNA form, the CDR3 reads TGTGCCAGCAGCTTAGATCCGTACGCTAACTATGGCTACACCTTC.

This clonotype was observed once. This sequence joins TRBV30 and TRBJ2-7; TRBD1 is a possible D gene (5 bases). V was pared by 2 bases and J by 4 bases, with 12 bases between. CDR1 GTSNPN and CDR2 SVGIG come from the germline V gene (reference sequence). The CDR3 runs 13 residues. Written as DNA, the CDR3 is TGTGCCTGGAGTCCAGGGATTTCATACGAGCAGTACTTC. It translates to CAWSPGISYEQYF.

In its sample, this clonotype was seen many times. The CDR3 bases are TGTGCTAGTGCAAGCGGGGGGCAAGAGACCCAGTACTTC. Translating gives CASASGGQETQYF. The chain couples TRBV12-5 to TRBJ2-5; 9 bases are shared with TRBD2. Germline trimming cut 7 bases from V and 2 bases from J; bases unmatched to any gene: 2. CDR1 is LGHNT, CDR2 FRNRAP, per germline. CDR3 size: 13 residues.